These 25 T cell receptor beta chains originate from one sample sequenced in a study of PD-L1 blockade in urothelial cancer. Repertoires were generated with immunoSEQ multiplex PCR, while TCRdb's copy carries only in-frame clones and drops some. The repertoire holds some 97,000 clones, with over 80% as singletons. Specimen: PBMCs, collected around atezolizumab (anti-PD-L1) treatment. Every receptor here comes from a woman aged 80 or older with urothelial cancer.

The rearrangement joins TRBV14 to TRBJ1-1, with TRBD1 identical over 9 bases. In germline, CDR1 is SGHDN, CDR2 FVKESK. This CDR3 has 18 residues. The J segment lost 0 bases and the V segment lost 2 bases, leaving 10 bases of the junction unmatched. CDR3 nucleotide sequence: TGTGCCAGCAGCCAAAGCCCCCGGGACAGGGTCCTGAACACTGAAGCTTTCTTT. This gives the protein CASSQSPRDRVLNTEAFF.

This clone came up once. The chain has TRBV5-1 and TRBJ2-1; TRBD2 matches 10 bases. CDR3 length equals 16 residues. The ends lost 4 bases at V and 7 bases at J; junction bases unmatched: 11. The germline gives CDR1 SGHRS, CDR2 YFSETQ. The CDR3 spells CASSPRTSGLGNEQFF. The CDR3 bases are TGCGCCAGCAGCCCTCGGACTAGCGGCCTCGGGAATGAGCAGTTCTTC.

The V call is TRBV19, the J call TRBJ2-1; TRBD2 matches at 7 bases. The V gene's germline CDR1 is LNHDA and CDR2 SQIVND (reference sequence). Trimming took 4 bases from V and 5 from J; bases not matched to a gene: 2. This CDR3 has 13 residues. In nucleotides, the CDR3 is TGTGCCAGTAGTAGGGGGGGAGACAATGAGCAGTTCTTC. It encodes CASSRGGDNEQFF. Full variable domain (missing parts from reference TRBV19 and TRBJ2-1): DGGITQSPKYLFRKEGQNVTLSCEQNLNHDAMYWYRQDPGQGLRLIYYSQIVNDFQKGDIAEGYSVSREKKESFPLTVTSAQKNPTAFYLCASSRGGDNEQFFGPGTRLTVL.

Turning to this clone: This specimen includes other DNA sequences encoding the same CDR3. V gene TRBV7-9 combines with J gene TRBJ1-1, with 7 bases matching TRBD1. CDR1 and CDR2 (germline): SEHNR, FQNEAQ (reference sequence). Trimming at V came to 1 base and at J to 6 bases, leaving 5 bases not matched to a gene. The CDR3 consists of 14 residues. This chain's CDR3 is CASSLGQGGSEAFF. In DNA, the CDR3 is TGTGCCAGCAGCTTAGGACAGGGAGGTTCTGAAGCTTTCTTT. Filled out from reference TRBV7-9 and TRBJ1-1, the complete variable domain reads DTGVSQNPRHKITKRGQNVTFRCDPISEHNRLYWYRQTLGQGPEFLTYFQNEAQLEKSRLLSDRFSAERPKGSFSTLEIQRTEQGDSAMYLCASSLGQGGSEAFFGQGTRLTVV.

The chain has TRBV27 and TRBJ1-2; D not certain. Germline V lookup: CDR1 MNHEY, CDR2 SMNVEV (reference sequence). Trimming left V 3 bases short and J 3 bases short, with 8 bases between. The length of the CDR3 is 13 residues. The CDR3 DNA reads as TGTGCCAGCAGTTTTCTGGCGGACTATGGCTACACCTTC. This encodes CASSFLADYGYTF.

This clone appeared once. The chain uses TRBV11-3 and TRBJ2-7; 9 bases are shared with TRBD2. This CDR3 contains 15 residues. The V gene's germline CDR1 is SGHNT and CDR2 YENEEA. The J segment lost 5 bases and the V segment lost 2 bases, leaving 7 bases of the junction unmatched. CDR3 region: CASSLTASGNHEQYF. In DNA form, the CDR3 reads TGTGCCAGCAGCTTAACGGCTAGCGGGAACCACGAGCAGTACTTC.

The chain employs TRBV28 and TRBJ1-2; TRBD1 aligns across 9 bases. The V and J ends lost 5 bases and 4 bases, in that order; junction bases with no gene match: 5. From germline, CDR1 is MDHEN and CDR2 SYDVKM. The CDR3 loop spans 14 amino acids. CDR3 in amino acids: CASSVTGGVYGYTF. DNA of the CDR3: TGTGCCAGCAGTGTAACAGGGGGCGTCTATGGCTACACCTTC.

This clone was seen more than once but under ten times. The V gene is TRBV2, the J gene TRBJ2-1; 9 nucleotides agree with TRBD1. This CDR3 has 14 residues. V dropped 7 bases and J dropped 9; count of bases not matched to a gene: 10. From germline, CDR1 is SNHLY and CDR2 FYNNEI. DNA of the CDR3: TGTGCCAGCATGTTGGACAGGGGCATGGGTGAGCAGTTCTTC. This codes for CASMLDRGMGEQFF.

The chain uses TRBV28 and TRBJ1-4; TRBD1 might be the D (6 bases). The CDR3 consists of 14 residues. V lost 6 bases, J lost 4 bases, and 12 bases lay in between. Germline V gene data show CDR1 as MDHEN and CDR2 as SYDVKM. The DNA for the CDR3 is TGTGCCAGCAGCCCCTACAGGGTTAATGAAAAACTGTTTTTT. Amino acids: CASSPYRVNEKLFF.

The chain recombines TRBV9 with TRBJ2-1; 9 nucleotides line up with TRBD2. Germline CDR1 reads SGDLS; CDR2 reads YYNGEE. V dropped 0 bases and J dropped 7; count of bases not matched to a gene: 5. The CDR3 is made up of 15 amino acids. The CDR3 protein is CASSVVAGDRNEQFF. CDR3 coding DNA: TGTGCCAGCAGCGTAGTAGCGGGAGATAGGAATGAGCAGTTCTTC. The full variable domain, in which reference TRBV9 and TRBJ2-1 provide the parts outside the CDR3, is DSGVTQTPKHLITATGQRVTLRCSPRSGDLSVYWYQQSLDQGLQFLIQYYNGEERAKGNILERFSAQQFPDLHSELNLSSLELGDSALYFCASSVVAGDRNEQFFGPGTRLTVL.

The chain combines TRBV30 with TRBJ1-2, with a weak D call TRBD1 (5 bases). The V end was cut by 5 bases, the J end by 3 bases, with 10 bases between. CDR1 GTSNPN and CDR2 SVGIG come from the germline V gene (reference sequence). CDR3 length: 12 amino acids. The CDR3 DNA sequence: TGTGCCTGGGCAGGGTCTGACTATGGCTACACCTTC. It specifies CAWAGSDYGYTF.

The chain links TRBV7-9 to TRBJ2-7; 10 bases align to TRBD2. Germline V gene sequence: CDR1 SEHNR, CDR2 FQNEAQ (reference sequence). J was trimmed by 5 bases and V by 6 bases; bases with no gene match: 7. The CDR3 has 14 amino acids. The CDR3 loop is CASRPGTSANEQYF. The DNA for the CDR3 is TGTGCCAGCAGACCCGGGACTAGCGCAAACGAGCAGTACTTC.

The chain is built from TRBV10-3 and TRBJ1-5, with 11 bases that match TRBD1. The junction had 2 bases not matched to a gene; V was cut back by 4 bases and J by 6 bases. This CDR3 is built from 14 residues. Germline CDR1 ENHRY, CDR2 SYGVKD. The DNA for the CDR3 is TGTGCCATCAGTGGGACAGGGGGCGTTCAGCCCCAGCATTTT. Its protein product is CAISGTGGVQPQHF.

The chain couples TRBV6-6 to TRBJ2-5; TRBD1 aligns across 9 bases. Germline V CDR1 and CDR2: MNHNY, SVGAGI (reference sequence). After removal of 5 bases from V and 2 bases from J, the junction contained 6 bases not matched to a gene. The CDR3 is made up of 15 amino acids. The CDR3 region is CASSDGGQGQETQYF. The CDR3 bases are TGTGCCAGCAGTGATGGGGGACAGGGTCAAGAGACCCAGTACTTC.

The CDR3 spells CASSFWLAPGSSTDTQYF. CDR3 DNA: TGTGCCAGCAGCTTTTGGCTTGCCCCCGGGTCTAGCACAGATACGCAGTATTTT. The V call is TRBV7-9, the J call TRBJ2-3; D remains unclear. Trimming cost V 3 bases and J 0 bases, with 19 bases left between them. CDR1 and CDR2 from the germline V gene are SEHNR and FQNEAQ (reference sequence). This CDR3 contains 18 residues.

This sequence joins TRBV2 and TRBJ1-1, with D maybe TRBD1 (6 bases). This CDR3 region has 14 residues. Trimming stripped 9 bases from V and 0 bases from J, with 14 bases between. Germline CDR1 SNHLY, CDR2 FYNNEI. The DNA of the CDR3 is TGTGCCAGAATCCGGGACAACATGAACACTGAAGCTTTCTTT. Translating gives CARIRDNMNTEAFF.

In DNA, the CDR3 is TGTGCCAGCAGCGTAGCTGCGGACTCACCCGCCGAGCAGTACTTC. Its translation is CASSVAADSPAEQYF. The rearrangement joins TRBV9 to TRBJ2-7; D is possibly TRBD2 (5 bases). The CDR3 totals 15 residues. V was cut by 0 bases and J by 6 bases, with 16 bases left in between. Germline V gene lookup returns CDR1 SGDLS and CDR2 YYNGEE.

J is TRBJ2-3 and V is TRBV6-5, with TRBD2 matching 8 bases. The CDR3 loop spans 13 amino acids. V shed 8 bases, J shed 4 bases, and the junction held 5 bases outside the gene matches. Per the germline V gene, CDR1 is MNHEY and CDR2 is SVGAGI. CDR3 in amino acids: CASGLAGADTQYF. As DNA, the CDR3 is TGTGCCAGCGGACTAGCAGGGGCAGATACGCAGTATTTT.

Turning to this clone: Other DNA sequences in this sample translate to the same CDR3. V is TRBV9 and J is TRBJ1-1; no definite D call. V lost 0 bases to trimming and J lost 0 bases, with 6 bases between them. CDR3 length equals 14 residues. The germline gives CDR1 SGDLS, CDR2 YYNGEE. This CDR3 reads CASSVGGMNTEAFF. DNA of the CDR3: TGTGCCAGCAGCGTAGGAGGAATGAACACTGAAGCTTTCTTT.

CDR3 nucleotides: TGTGCCAGCAGTTTTGGAGCGATCGGAGGGGAGCTGTTTTTT. Encoded protein: CASSFGAIGGELFF. The V gene is TRBV27, the J gene TRBJ2-2; D gene ambiguous. V dropped 3 bases and J dropped 8 bases, with 13 bases sitting between them. Germline assignment: CDR1 MNHEY and CDR2 SMNVEV (reference sequence). The CDR3 extends over 14 amino acids.

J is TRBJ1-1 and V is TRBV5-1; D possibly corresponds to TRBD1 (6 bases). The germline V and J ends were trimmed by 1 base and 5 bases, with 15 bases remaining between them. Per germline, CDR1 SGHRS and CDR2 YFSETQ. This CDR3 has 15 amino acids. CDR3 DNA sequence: TGCGCCAGCAGCTTGAAGGCCTCAAGGGGGACTGAAGCTTTCTTT. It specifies CASSLKASRGTEAFF.

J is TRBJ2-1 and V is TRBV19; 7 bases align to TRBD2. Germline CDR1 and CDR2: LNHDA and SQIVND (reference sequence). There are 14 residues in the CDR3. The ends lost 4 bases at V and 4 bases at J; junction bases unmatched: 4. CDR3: CASSRASGYNEQFF. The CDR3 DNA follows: TGTGCCAGTAGTAGGGCTAGCGGATACAATGAGCAGTTCTTC.

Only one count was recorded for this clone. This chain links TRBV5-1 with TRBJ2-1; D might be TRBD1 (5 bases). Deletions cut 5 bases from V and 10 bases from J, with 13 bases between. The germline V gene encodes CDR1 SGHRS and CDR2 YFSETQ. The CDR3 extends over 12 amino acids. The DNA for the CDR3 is TGCGCCAGCAGGTTTACAGGTTCGGAGCAGTTCTTC. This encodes CASRFTGSEQFF.

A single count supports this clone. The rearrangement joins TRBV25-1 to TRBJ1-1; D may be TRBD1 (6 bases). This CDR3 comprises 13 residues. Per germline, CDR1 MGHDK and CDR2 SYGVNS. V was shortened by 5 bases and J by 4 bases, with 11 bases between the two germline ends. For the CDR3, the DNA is TGTGCCAGCAGTAAACAGGGTGTCACTGAAGCTTTCTTT. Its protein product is CASSKQGVTEAFF.

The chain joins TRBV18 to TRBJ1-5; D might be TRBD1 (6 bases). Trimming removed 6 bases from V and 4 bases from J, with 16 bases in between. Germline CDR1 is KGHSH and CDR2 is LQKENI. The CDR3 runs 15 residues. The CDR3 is CASSPAGGRNQPQHF. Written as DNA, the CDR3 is TGTGCCAGCTCCCCGGCGGGGGGCAGAAATCAGCCCCAGCATTTT.